The entry below gives a single T cell receptor beta chain sequence along with its context. From the 5' RACE reads, TCRdb called clonotypes with MiXCR, one entry per CDR3 protein. The sample lists 350,000 to 450,000 distinct CDR3 sequences; roughly 31% were seen once. The sample originates from a study of identical twins' blood T cells. The receptor was isolated from a woman between 18 and 49 years old in good health. The sample taken for sequencing was PBMCs.

CDR3 coding DNA: TGTGCCAGCAGCTCAACTAGCGACACCTACAATGAGCAGTTCTTC. It codes for CASSSTSDTYNEQFF. The V call is TRBV7-2, the J call TRBJ2-1; 7 bases fit TRBD2. V was clipped by 4 bases and J by 2 bases; unmatched bases: 5. Germline assignment: CDR1 SGHTA and CDR2 FQGNSA. The CDR3 contains 15 residues.